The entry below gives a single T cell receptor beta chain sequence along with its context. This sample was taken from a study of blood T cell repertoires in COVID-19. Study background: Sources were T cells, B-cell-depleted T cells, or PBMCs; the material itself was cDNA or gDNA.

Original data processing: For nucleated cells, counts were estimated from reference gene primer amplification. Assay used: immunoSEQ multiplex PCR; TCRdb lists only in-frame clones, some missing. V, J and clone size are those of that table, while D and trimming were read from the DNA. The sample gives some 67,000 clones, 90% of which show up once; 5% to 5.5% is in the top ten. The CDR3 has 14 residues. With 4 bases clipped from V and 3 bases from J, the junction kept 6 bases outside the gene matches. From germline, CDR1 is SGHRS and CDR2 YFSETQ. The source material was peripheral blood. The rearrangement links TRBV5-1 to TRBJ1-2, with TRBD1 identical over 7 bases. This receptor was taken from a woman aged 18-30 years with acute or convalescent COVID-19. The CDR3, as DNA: TGCGCCAGCAGCCCAAGGGACAGACACTATGGCTACACCTTC. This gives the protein CASSPRDRHYGYTF.